This TCR beta chain originates from a study of blood T cell repertoires in COVID-19. Study in general: Sites across the United States, Italy and Spain contributed samples from acute and convalescent COVID-19. Sample material is recorded as cDNA or gDNA derived from T cells, B-cell-depleted T cells, or PBMCs.

Germline V lookup: CDR1 SNHLY, CDR2 FYNNEI. Trimming took 4 bases from V and 5 from J; bases not matched to a gene: 10. This CDR3 is built from 16 residues. Measured with immunoSEQ multiplex PCR; TCRdb has only the in-frame clones, and not every one. The sample includes some 350,000 clones, about 90% of them seen just once. The chain couples TRBV2 to TRBJ1-5; TRBD1 matches 8 bases. The receptor was isolated from a man younger than 35 with active or convalescent COVID-19. Specimen: peripheral blood. Here the CDR3 reads CASSGLDRVLDQPQHF. The CDR3 DNA follows: TGTGCCAGCAGTGGATTGGACAGGGTCCTCGATCAGCCCCAGCATTTT.